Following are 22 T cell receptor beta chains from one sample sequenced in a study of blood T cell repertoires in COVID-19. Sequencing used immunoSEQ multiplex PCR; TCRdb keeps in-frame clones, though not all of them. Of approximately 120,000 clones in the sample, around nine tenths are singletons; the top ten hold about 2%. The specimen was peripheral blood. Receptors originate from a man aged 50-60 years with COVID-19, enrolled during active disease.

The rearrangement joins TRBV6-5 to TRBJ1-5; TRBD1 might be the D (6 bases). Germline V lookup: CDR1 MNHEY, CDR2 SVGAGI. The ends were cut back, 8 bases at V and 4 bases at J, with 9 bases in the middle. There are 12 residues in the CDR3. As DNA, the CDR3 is TGTGCCAGCGGGAGGGGGAATCAGCCCCAGCATTTT. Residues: CASGRGNQPQHF.

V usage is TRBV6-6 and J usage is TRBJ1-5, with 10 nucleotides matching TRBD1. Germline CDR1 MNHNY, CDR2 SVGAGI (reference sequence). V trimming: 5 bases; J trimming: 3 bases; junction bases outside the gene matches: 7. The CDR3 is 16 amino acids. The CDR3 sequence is CASSRVTGGVNQPQHF. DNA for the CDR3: TGTGCCAGCAGTCGAGTGACAGGGGGCGTCAATCAGCCCCAGCATTTT.

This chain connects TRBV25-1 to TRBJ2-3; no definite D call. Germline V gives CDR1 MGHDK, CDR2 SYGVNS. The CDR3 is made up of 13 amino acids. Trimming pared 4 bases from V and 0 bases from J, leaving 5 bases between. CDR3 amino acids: CASSVTSTDTQYF. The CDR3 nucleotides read TGTGCCAGCAGTGTGACTAGCACAGATACGCAGTATTTT.

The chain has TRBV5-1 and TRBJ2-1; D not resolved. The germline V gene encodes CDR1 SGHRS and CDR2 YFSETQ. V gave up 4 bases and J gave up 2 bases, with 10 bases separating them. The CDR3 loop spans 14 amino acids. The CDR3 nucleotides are TGCGCCAGCAGCCTGGATGGGCCCTACAATGAGCAGTTCTTC. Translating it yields CASSLDGPYNEQFF.

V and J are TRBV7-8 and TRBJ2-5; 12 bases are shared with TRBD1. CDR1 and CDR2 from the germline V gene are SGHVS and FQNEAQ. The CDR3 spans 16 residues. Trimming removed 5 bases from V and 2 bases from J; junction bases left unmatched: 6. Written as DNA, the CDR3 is TGTGCCAGCAGCAATGGGACAGGGGGCCGTCAAGAGACCCAGTACTTC. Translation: CASSNGTGGRQETQYF.

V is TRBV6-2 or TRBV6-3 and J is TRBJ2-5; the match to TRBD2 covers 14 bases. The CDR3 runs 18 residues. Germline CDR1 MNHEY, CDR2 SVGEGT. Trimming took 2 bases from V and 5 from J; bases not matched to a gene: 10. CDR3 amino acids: CASSYGTSGSLGGETQYF. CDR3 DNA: TGTGCCAGCAGTTACGGGACTAGCGGGAGCCTCGGGGGGGAGACCCAGTACTTC.

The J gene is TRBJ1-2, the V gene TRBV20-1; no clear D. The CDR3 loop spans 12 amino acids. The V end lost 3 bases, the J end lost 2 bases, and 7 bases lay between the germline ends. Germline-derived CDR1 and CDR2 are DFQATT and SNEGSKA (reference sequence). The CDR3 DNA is TGCAGTGCTAGTCCGGTAAACTATGGCTACACCTTC. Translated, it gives CSASPVNYGYTF.

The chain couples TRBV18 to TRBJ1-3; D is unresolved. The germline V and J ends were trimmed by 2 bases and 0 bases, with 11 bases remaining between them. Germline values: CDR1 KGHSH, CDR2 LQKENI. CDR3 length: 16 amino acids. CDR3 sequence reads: CASSPNGGNSGNTIYF. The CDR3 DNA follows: TGTGCCAGCTCACCAAACGGAGGAAACTCTGGAAACACCATATATTTT.

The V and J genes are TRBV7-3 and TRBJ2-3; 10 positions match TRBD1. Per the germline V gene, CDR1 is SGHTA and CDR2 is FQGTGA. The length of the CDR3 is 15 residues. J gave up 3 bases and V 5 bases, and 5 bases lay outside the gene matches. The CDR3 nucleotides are TGTGCCAGCAGCCTGACAGGGGGCGTTACAGATACGCAGTATTTT. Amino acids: CASSLTGGVTDTQYF.

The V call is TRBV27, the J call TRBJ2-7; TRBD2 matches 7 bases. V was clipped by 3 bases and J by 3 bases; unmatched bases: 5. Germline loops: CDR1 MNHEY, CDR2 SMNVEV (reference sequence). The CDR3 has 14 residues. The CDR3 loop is CASSFASGDYEQYF. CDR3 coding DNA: TGTGCCAGCAGTTTTGCTAGCGGAGACTACGAGCAGTACTTC.

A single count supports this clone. Written as DNA, the CDR3 is TGTGCCAGCAGTTACTCAGGCGGGGACTACAATGAGCAGTTCTTC. As protein: CASSYSGGDYNEQFF. V and J are TRBV6-5 and TRBJ2-1, with TRBD2 as a possible D gene (6 bases). The CDR3 length is 15 residues. The V end lost 0 bases, the J end lost 3 bases, and 9 bases lay between the germline ends. Germline lookup yields CDR1 MNHEY and CDR2 SVGAGI.

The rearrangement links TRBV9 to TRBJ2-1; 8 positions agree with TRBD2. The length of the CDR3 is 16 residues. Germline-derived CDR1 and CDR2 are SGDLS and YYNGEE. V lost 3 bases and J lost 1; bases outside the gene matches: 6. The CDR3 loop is CASSELAGMSYNEQFF. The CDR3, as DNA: TGTGCCAGCAGCGAGTTAGCGGGAATGTCCTACAATGAGCAGTTCTTC.

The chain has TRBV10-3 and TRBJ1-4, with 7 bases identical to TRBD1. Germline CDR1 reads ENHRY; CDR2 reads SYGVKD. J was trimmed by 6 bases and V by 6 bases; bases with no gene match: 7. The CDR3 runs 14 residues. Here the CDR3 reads CAIRRTGADEKLFF. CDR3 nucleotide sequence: TGTGCCATCAGGAGGACAGGAGCGGATGAAAAACTGTTTTTT.

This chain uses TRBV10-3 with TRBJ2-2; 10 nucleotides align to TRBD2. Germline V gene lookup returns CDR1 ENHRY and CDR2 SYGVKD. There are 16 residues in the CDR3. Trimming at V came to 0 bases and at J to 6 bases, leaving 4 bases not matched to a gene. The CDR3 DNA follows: TGTGCCATCAGTGAGTCAGAACTAGCGGGACCCGGGGAGCTGTTTTTT. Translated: CAISESELAGPGELFF.

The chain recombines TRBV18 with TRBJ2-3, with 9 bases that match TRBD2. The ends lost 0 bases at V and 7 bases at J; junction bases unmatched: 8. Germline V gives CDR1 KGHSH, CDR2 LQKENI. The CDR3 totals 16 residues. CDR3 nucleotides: TGTGCCAGCTCACCACCAAGTTTAGCGGGAGAAAATACGCAGTATTTT. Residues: CASSPPSLAGENTQYF.

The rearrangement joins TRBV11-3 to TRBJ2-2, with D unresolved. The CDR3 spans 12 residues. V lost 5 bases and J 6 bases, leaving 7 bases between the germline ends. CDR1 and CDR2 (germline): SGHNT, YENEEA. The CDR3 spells CASSPVAGELFF. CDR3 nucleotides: TGTGCCAGCAGCCCAGTCGCCGGGGAGCTGTTTTTT. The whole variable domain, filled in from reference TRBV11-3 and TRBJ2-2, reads EAGVVQSPRYKIIEKKQPVAFWCNPISGHNTLYWYLQNLGQGPELLIRYENEEAVDDSQLPKDRFSAERLKGVDSTLKIQPAELGDSAVYLCASSPVAGELFFGEGSRLTVL.

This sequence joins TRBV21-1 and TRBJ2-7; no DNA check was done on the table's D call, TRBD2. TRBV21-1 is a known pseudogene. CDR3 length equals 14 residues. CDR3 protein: CASSSGGPEGEQYV. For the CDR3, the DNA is TGTGCCAGCAGCTCCGGGGGACCTGAGGGCGAGCAGTACGTC.

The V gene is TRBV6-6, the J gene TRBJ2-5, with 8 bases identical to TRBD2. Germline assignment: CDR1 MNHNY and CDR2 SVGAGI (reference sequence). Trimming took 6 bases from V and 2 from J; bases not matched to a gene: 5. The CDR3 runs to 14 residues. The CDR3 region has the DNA TGTGCCAGCAGCAGACTAGCGCCTCAAGAGACCCAGTACTTC. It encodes CASSRLAPQETQYF.

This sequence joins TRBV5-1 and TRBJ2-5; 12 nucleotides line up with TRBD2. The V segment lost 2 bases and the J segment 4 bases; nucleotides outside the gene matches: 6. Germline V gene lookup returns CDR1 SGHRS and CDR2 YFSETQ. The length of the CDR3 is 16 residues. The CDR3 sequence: CASSLETSGSRETQYF. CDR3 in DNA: TGCGCCAGCAGCTTAGAGACTAGCGGGAGTCGAGAGACCCAGTACTTC.

CDR3 loop: CASSLGTSGYTDTQYF. CDR3 coding DNA: TGTGCCAGCAGCTTGGGGACTAGCGGATACACAGATACGCAGTATTTT. J is TRBJ2-3 and V is TRBV5-6, with 10 bases lining up with TRBD2. Germline CDR1 SGHDT, CDR2 YYEEEE. The CDR3 length is 16 residues. V trimming: 0 bases; J trimming: 2 bases; junction bases outside the gene matches: 3.

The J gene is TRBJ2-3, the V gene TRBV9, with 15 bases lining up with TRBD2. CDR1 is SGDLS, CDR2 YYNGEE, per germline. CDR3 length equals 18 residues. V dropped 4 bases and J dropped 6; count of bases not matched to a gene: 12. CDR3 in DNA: TGTGCCAGCAGCTCCCCCGCCGGGACTAGCGGGAGGTCGGATACGCAGTATTTT. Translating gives CASSSPAGTSGRSDTQYF.

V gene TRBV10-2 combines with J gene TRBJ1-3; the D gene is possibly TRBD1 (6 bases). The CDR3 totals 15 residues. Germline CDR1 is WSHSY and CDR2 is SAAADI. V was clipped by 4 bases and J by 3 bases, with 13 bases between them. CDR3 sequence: CASSATGGSGNTIYF. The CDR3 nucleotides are TGCGCCAGCAGTGCGACAGGAGGCAGTGGAAACACCATATATTTT.